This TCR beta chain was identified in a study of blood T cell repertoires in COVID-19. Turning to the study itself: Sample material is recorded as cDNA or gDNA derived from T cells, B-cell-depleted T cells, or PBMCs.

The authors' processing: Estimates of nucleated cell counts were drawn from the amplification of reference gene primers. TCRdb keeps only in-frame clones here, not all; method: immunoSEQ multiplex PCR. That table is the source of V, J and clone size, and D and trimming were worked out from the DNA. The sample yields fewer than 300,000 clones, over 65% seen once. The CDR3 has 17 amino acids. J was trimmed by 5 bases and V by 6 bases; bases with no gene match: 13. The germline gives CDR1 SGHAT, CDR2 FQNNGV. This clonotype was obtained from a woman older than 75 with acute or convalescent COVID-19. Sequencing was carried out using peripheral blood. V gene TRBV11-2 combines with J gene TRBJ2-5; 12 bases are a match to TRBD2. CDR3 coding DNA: TGTGCCAGCAGACCGACTAGCGGGGGCGACGGGGCGGAGACCCAGTACTTC. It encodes CASRPTSGGDGAETQYF.